This T cell receptor beta chain was documented in a study of blood T cell repertoires in COVID-19. Study overall: Samples taken during acute and convalescent COVID-19 were collected in the United States, Italy and Spain. PBMCs, B-cell-depleted T cells, or T cells were the source of the cDNA or gDNA that made up the material.

Produced via immunoSEQ multiplex PCR; TCRdb's table is partial and in-frame only. This sample has 250,000 or so clones; nearly 90% occur once, and the top ten carry 0.65% to 0.95%. The CDR3 runs 15 residues. From germline, CDR1 is SGHRS and CDR2 YFSETQ. Trimming removed 1 base from V and 5 bases from J; junction bases left unmatched: 4. The sample was peripheral blood. The rearrangement links TRBV5-1 to TRBJ2-1; the match to TRBD1 covers 9 bases. The TCR sequence derives from a woman aged 25 to 39 with acute or convalescent COVID-19. CDR3 amino acids: CASSLTGGFNNEQFF. CDR3 in DNA: TGCGCCAGCAGCTTGACAGGGGGCTTCAACAATGAGCAGTTCTTC. The full variable domain, in which reference TRBV5-1 and TRBJ2-1 provide the parts outside the CDR3, is KAGVTQTPRYLIKTRGQQVTLSCSPISGHRSVSWYQQTPGQGLQFLFEYFSETQRNKGNFPGRFSGRQFSNSRSEMNVSTLELGDSALYLCASSLTGGFNNEQFFGPGTRLTVL.